These 31 T cell receptor beta chains share one sample of origin, sequenced in a study of CD8 T cell repertoires and influenza. Study findings and constraints: The 11-mer xRSx motif covered only about half of M1-specific TCRs. In every donor, TRBV19 dominated the M1-specific TCR beta repertoire at about 50% to 90%.

Between roughly 95 and 320 ng of total RNA was reverse transcribed into template cDNA. TCRdb keeps only in-frame clones here, not all; method: immunoSEQ multiplex PCR. This sample carries more than 150 clones, 24% of them seen once, and the ten largest clones take more than 30%. Irradiated TAP-deficient T2 cells pulsed with roughly 0.92 uM peptide restimulated the CD8 T cells weekly for 2 to 3 weeks. Input material: M1 dextramer-binding CD8+ T cells from cultured PBMCs. Specified subset: CD8 T cells sorted as dextramer-positive for the influenza matrix M1 58-66 peptide. These receptors all stem from a young adult in good health.

The gene calls are TRBV11-2 and TRBJ2-7; 10 bases are shared with TRBD2. This CDR3 region has 17 residues. Germline trimming cut 5 bases from V and 2 bases from J; bases unmatched to any gene: 12. Germline V gene lookup returns CDR1 SGHAT and CDR2 FQNNGV. The DNA of the CDR3 is TGTGCCAGCAGCCGCCCCGGGACTAGCGCCTTTCCCTACGAGCAGTACTTC. Translated, it gives CASSRPGTSAFPYEQYF. Based on the CDR3 plus reference TRBV11-2 and TRBJ2-7, the full variable domain is EAGVAQSPRYKIIEKRQSVAFWCNPISGHATLYWYQQILGQGPKLLIQFQNNGVVDDSQLPKDRFSAERLKGVDSTLKIQPAKLEDSAVYLCASSRPGTSAFPYEQYFGPGTRLTVT.

This clone qualifies as large. The chain joins TRBV10-2 to TRBJ1-1; 7 bases map to TRBD1. Germline V gene sequence: CDR1 WSHSY, CDR2 SAAADI. The CDR3 is 11 amino acids. V lost 7 bases to trimming and J lost 8 bases; unmatched junction nucleotides: 4. The CDR3: CASIPGGEAFF. For the CDR3, the DNA is TGCGCCAGCATTCCAGGGGGGGAAGCTTTCTTT.

This clone counts as medium-sized. The chain employs TRBV19 and TRBJ2-1; D is uncertain. Trimming cost V 4 bases and J 8 bases, with 12 bases left between them. CDR3 length equals 13 residues. The germline gives CDR1 LNHDA, CDR2 SQIVND (reference sequence). The CDR3 DNA reads TGTGCCAGTAGTAGCCGCGCGGCTTATGAGCAGTTCTTC. This translates into CASSSRAAYEQFF. Together with reference TRBV19 and TRBJ2-1, the CDR3 gives the full variable domain: DGGITQSPKYLFRKEGQNVTLSCEQNLNHDAMYWYRQDPGQGLRLIYYSQIVNDFQKGDIAEGYSVSREKKESFPLTVTSAQKNPTAFYLCASSSRAAYEQFFGPGTRLTVL.

This clone ranks as large. The genes are TRBV19 and TRBJ2-7; no reliable D call. The CDR3 runs 13 residues. The V end lost 4 bases, the J end lost 5 bases, and 12 bases lay between the germline ends. Germline V gene lookup returns CDR1 LNHDA and CDR2 SQIVND (reference sequence). Written as DNA, the CDR3 is TGTGCCAGTAGTACCAGGTCGAGCAACGAGCAGTACTTC. This gives the protein CASSTRSSNEQYF.

This clone rates as large. V and J are TRBV19 and TRBJ2-7; no definite D call. CDR3 length equals 13 residues. V gave up 2 bases and J gave up 2 bases, with 7 bases separating them. CDR1 is LNHDA, CDR2 SQIVND, per germline (reference sequence). The CDR3 loop reads CASSIHSTYEQYF. The CDR3 bases are TGTGCCAGTAGTATACACAGCACCTACGAGCAGTACTTC.

On this clone: Since no conserved phenylalanine or tryptophan closes the CDR3, a read error is the likely cause. It is unclear where the CDR3 begins or ends on the DNA, so no DNA is shown, and the CDR3 is as TCRdb lists it. The chain is built from TRBV11-3 and TRBJ1-4. Germline V CDR1 and CDR2: SGHNT, YENEEA. The CDR3 is made up of 10 amino acids, end residues included. CDR3 residues: CASSLVGLYY.

This clone is labeled as medium-sized. The chain is built from TRBV7-6 and TRBJ2-7; the D gene is possibly TRBD1 (5 bases). Per germline, CDR1 SGHVS and CDR2 FNYEAQ. The CDR3 covers 13 residues. The V and J ends lost 1 base and 3 bases respectively, with 7 bases between them. CDR3 bases: TGTGCCAGCAGCTTAGGACAGAACTACGAGCAGTACTTC. Translating it yields CASSLGQNYEQYF.

The sample holds one count of this clone. CDR3 sequence reads: CASSPTGVGWHRNKQFF. The CDR3 region has the DNA TGTGCCAGCTCACCAACAGGCGTGGGCTGGCACAGAAATAAGCAGTTCTTC. The V gene is TRBV18, the J gene TRBJ2-1; D is perhaps TRBD1 (5 bases). The length of the CDR3 is 17 residues. CDR1 and CDR2 (germline): KGHSH, LQKENI. Trimming stripped 2 bases from V and 11 bases from J, with 25 bases between.

The rearrangement links TRBV25-1 to TRBJ2-3; D unresolved. Trimming removed 2 bases from V and 2 bases from J, with 11 bases in between. This CDR3 is built from 15 residues. Looked up from germline, CDR1 is MGHDK and CDR2 is SYGVNS. The CDR3 is CASSEGGLDTDTQYF. CDR3 bases: TGTGCCAGCAGTGAAGGCGGTCTGGACACAGATACGCAGTATTTT.

This chain's CDR3 is CASSDGSEANEQFF. DNA for the CDR3: TGTGCCAGCAGTGACGGATCAGAGGCCAATGAGCAGTTCTTC. The chain carries TRBV6-4 and TRBJ2-1, with D unclear. This CDR3 spans 14 amino acids. Deletions cut 2 bases from V and 6 bases from J, with 11 bases between. The V gene's germline CDR1 is MRHNA and CDR2 SNTAGT.

This clone has only a few counts. This rearrangement joins TRBV11-3 to TRBJ2-7; 10 positions match TRBD2. Trimming removed 5 bases from V and 2 bases from J; junction bases left unmatched: 12. The CDR3 has 17 amino acids. CDR1 and CDR2 (germline): SGHNT, YENEEA. CDR3: CASSRPGTSAFPYEQYF. DNA of the CDR3: TGTGCCAGCAGCCGCCCCGGGACTAGCGCCTTTCCCTACGAGCAGTACTTC.

The chain has TRBV29-1 and TRBJ2-3; the match to TRBD2 covers 9 bases. The CDR3 spans 16 residues. In germline, CDR1 is SQVTM, CDR2 ANQGSEA. V lost 3 bases, J lost 9 bases, and 16 bases stayed unmatched. The CDR3 sequence is CSVDLPGGGGQVTQYF. The DNA of the CDR3 is TGCAGCGTTGATCTCCCCGGCGGGGGGGGACAAGTGACGCAGTATTTT.

This chain links TRBV6-1 with TRBJ2-7; possible D gene TRBD2, 5 bases. The V and J ends lost 8 bases and 0 bases respectively, with 5 bases between them. Germline V lookup: CDR1 MNHNS, CDR2 SASEGT. The CDR3 is made up of 11 amino acids. The CDR3 reads CASRDSYEQYF. Written as DNA, the CDR3 is TGTGCCAGCCGGGACTCCTACGAGCAGTACTTC.

The DNA of the CDR3 is TGTGCCAGTAGTATTTTCGGCGGGGGCCAAGAGACCCAGTACTTC. Translated, it gives CASSIFGGGQETQYF. This rearrangement joins TRBV19 to TRBJ2-5, with 7 bases that match TRBD2. In germline, CDR1 is LNHDA, CDR2 SQIVND (reference sequence). V shed 3 bases, J shed 1 base, and the junction held 5 bases outside the gene matches. There are 15 residues in the CDR3. The whole variable domain, remainder taken from reference TRBV19 and TRBJ2-5, is DGGITQSPKYLFRKEGQNVTLSCEQNLNHDAMYWYRQDPGQGLRLIYYSQIVNDFQKGDIAEGYSVSREKKESFPLTVTSAQKNPTAFYLCASSIFGGGQETQYFGPGTRLLVL.

Judged by abundance, this clone is medium-sized. V gene TRBV19 combines with J gene TRBJ1-1; D is uncertain. The germline V gene encodes CDR1 LNHDA and CDR2 SQIVND (reference sequence). The CDR3 covers 12 residues. V was cut by 5 bases and J by 1 base, with 5 bases left in between. The CDR3 reads CASSFGNTEAFF. In DNA form, the CDR3 reads TGTGCCAGTAGTTTCGGGAACACTGAAGCTTTCTTT.

Notes on this clone: Given a far larger clone just one base away, this is likely a sequencing read error. The same CDR3 is also encoded by other DNA sequences in this sample. The CDR3 is CASSIHSGGAVEQFF. Here the CDR3 DNA reads TGTGCCAGTAGTATCCATAGCGGGGGGGCCGTTGAACAGTTCTTC. The chain joins TRBV19 to TRBJ2-1; 11 nucleotides agree with TRBD2. The CDR3 has 15 amino acids. The germline V gene has CDR1 LNHDA and CDR2 SQIVND (reference sequence). The trim removed 3 bases at V and 13 bases at J, leaving 11 bases unmatched.

This chain joins TRBV6-1 and TRBJ2-1; perhaps TRBD1 as D (5 bases). Trimming took 7 bases from V and 3 from J, leaving 13 bases between them. CDR3 length: 14 amino acids. CDR1 and CDR2 (germline): MNHNS, SASEGT. The DNA of the CDR3 is TGTGCCAGCACTATTTGGGGCGACTACAATGAGCAGTTCTTC. Protein sequence: CASTIWGDYNEQFF.

This chain connects TRBV4-3 to TRBJ1-6; D is possibly TRBD1 (5 bases). From germline, CDR1 is LGHNA and CDR2 YSLEER. The germline V and J ends were trimmed by 0 bases and 9 bases, with 9 bases remaining between them. The CDR3 extends over 14 amino acids. As DNA, the CDR3 is TGCGCCAGCAGCCAAGACAGGGAGGGTTCACCCCTCCACTTT. It translates to CASSQDREGSPLHF.

Relative to its sample, this clone is medium-sized. The chain carries TRBV19 and TRBJ1-3; unclear D gene. V was shortened by 2 bases and J by 3 bases, with 5 bases between the two germline ends. This CDR3 comprises 13 residues. Germline values: CDR1 LNHDA, CDR2 SQIVND (reference sequence). CDR3 in DNA: TGTGCCAGTAGTATATTCTATGGAAACACCATATATTTT. Protein sequence: CASSIFYGNTIYF. Full variable domain (outside the CDR3, taken from reference TRBV19 and TRBJ1-3): DGGITQSPKYLFRKEGQNVTLSCEQNLNHDAMYWYRQDPGQGLRLIYYSQIVNDFQKGDIAEGYSVSREKKESFPLTVTSAQKNPTAFYLCASSIFYGNTIYFGEGSWLTVV.

This rearrangement joins TRBV7-1 to TRBJ2-7; TRBD2 matches 10 bases. TRBV7-1 is an ORF; its function is uncertain. J was trimmed by 2 bases and V by 5 bases; bases with no gene match: 12. This CDR3 is 17 amino acids long. CDR3 sequence (DNA): TGTGCCAGCAGCCGCCCCGGGACTAGCGCCTTTCCCTACGAGCAGTACTTC. The encoded protein is CASSRPGTSAFPYEQYF.

This clone occurred a few times. The chain uses TRBV14 and TRBJ2-1; D is unresolved. Trimming removed 3 bases at V and 0 bases at J, with 9 bases between. This CDR3 is built from 15 residues. Germline CDR1 and CDR2: SGHDN and FVKESK. The CDR3 sequence: CASSHLLSSYNEQFF. In nucleotides, the CDR3 is TGTGCCAGCAGCCATCTCCTGAGCTCCTACAATGAGCAGTTCTTC. The variable domain in full, with the rest retrieved from reference TRBV14 and TRBJ2-1, is EAGVTQFPSHSVIEKGQTVTLRCDPISGHDNLYWYRRVMGKEIKFLLHFVKESKQDESGMPNNRFLAERTGGTYSTLKVQPAELEDSGVYFCASSHLLSSYNEQFFGPGTRLTVL.

This chain joins TRBV28 and TRBJ2-2; maybe TRBD1 (5 bases). Germline V lookup: CDR1 MDHEN, CDR2 SYDVKM. The CDR3 consists of 16 residues. V was pared by 5 bases and J by 5 bases, with 18 bases between. The CDR3 bases are TGTGCCAGCAGTCCAAATTCGGCAGGGTGGACCGGGGAGCTGTTTTTT. It encodes CASSPNSAGWTGELFF.

This clone was seen a few times. This rearrangement joins TRBV6-1 to TRBJ2-1; tentative D call: TRBD2 (6 bases). V was pared by 5 bases and J by 0 bases, with 11 bases between. Germline assignment: CDR1 MNHNS and CDR2 SASEGT. The CDR3 runs to 15 residues. CDR3 DNA sequence: TGTGCCAGCAGTTTGCTGGGGGGCTCCTACAATGAGCAGTTCTTC. Translating gives CASSLLGGSYNEQFF.

V and J are TRBV6-4 and TRBJ2-3, with 9 bases identical to TRBD2. Germline lookup yields CDR1 MRHNA and CDR2 SNTAGT. The CDR3 loop spans 15 amino acids. V lost 4 bases and J lost 4; bases outside the gene matches: 6. The CDR3 coding sequence is TGTGCCAGCAGTGCCGAGCGGGGGGCCGCAGATACGCAGTATTTT. Protein: CASSAERGAADTQYF.

By share, this clone ranks as medium-sized. The chain joins TRBV7-9 to TRBJ2-5; 7 nucleotides align to TRBD1. The trim removed 0 bases at V and 4 bases at J, leaving 11 bases unmatched. Per germline, CDR1 SEHNR and CDR2 FQNEAQ (reference sequence). The CDR3 is made up of 17 amino acids. CDR3 nucleotides: TGTGCCAGCAGCTTAGCTGATGAGGACAGGCGAGGAGAGACCCAGTACTTC. The encoded protein is CASSLADEDRRGETQYF.

The chain has TRBV4-1 and TRBJ1-2; D uncertain. CDR1 MGHRA and CDR2 YSYEKL come from the germline V gene. Trimming left V 4 bases short and J 4 bases short, with 19 bases between. The CDR3 is made up of 16 amino acids. DNA for the CDR3: TGCGCCAGCAGCCTATTTCCGGGGAATGCCCTCTATGGCTACACCTTC. This gives the protein CASSLFPGNALYGYTF.

The chain uses TRBV2 and TRBJ1-2; TRBD1 aligns across 10 bases. V trimming: 11 bases; J trimming: 3 bases; junction bases outside the gene matches: 6. There are 13 residues in the CDR3. The germline gives CDR1 SNHLY, CDR2 FYNNEI. CDR3 protein: CAATGGEHYGYTF. CDR3 in DNA: TGTGCCGCGACAGGGGGCGAACACTATGGCTACACCTTC.

This clone is deemed hyperexpanded. The sample holds other DNA sequences that translate to the same CDR3. This chain joins TRBV19 and TRBJ2-1; 11 nucleotides align to TRBD2. The V and J ends lost 3 bases and 9 bases, in that order; junction bases with no gene match: 7. This CDR3 is built from 15 residues. Germline loops: CDR1 LNHDA, CDR2 SQIVND (reference sequence). CDR3: CASSIHSGGAVEQFF. CDR3 bases: TGTGCCAGTAGTATCCATAGCGGGGGGGCCGTTGAGCAGTTCTTC.

The chain links TRBV9 to TRBJ2-7; 8 bases match TRBD1. Germline lookup yields CDR1 SGDLS and CDR2 YYNGEE. J lost 2 bases, V lost 1 base, and 8 bases had no gene match. This CDR3 has 16 residues. The CDR3 sequence is CASSVMDRVVPYEQYF. CDR3 DNA sequence: TGTGCCAGCAGCGTAATGGACAGGGTAGTCCCCTACGAGCAGTACTTC.

This clone is termed large. This chain connects TRBV19 to TRBJ2-3, with TRBD2 identical over 8 bases. This CDR3 spans 14 amino acids. V was clipped by 9 bases and J by 6 bases; unmatched bases: 11. Germline lookup yields CDR1 LNHDA and CDR2 SQIVND (reference sequence). Here the CDR3 DNA reads TGTGCCAGCACATCCCTGCCGGGGGGGGATACGCAGTATTTT. Its translation: CASTSLPGGDTQYF.

This clone has just one count. This chain links TRBV19 with TRBJ2-7; D uncertain. CDR1 is LNHDA, CDR2 SQIVND, per germline (reference sequence). Trimming took off 4 bases at V and 0 bases at J, with 4 bases between the two ends. The CDR3 has 12 residues. In nucleotides, the CDR3 is TGTGCCAGTAGTACCTGCTCCTACGAGCAGTACTTC. Protein: CASSTCSYEQYF.